The clone carrying this TCR beta chain showed up many times. Its antigen is not known. This record comes from a study of T cells in Graves' hyperthyroidism and ophthalmopathy. Study in general: Before any treatment, at initial diagnosis, peripheral blood was collected. The study, taken as a whole, reports: Blood also showed most of the thyroid clonotypes that were expanded above 0.001. Ophthalmopathy, which appeared later, was predicted by the model a median approximately 6.7 months before onset.

Authors of the study amplified TCR beta CDR3 regions from RNA transcripts. The HTBI set primed first-round TCR CDR3 RT-PCR. TCRdb used MiXCR to reprocess the multiplex PCR reads, holding one entry per CDR3 protein. Here the sample spans about 640,000 distinct CDR3 sequences, 20% to 25% being singletons. Diagnostic assessment was based on clinical symptoms, serum thyroxine and TRAb, thyroid ultrasound and orbital computed tomography. Trimming took off 0 bases at V and 7 bases at J, with 6 bases between the two ends. CDR3 length: 12 residues. The germline gives CDR1 SGHAT, CDR2 FQNNGV. V gene TRBV11-2 combines with J gene TRBJ1-2; possibly TRBD1 for D (5 bases). Sequenced input: blood. The TCR sequence derives from a man under 40 with Graves' ophthalmopathy. Written as DNA, the CDR3 is TGTGCCAGCAGCTTAGAGGGGGTTGGCTACACCTTC. The encoded protein is CASSLEGVGYTF.